A selection of T cell receptor beta chains follows, all from one sample in a study of regulatory T cells in long-lasting Graves disease. TCRdb recomputed calls from the multiplex PCR reads with MiXCR, one row per CDR3 protein. The repertoire holds 400,000 to 450,000 distinct CDR3 sequences, with less than 25% as singletons. Material: peripheral blood mononuclear cells (PBMCs), obtained when the disease was refractory, from a patient treated with antithyroid drugs. The receptors come from a female donor with Graves disease. CDR3s include the opening cysteine and the closing phenylalanine or tryptophan. The D gene is left open where the match is weak. Rows give clone size only sometimes, using once, few, many, or a class for an expanded clone.

>TRBV30|TRBJ2-5|-|-
TGTGCCTGGAGTGTCAACAGGGTTATAACCCAGTACTTC
CAWSVNRVITQYF
>TRBV20-1|TRBJ1-2|many|-
TGCAGTGCTGCTCAGGGGTCCACCTATGGCTACACCTTC
CSAAQGSTYGYTF
>TRBV28|TRBJ2-7|-|TRBD2
TGTGCCAGCATGGGACTAGCGGGATCCTACGAGCAGTACTTC
CASMGLAGSYEQYF
>TRBV6-2/TRBV6-3|TRBJ2-4|-|TRBD1
TGTGCCAGCAGTTACCGGACAGGGGACCGCATTCAGTACTTC
CASSYRTGDRIQYF
>TRBV9|TRBJ2-7|many|TRBD2
TGTGCCAGCAGCGACAACCCGTTAGCGGGAGTAATCGGCGAGCAGTACTTC
CASSDNPLAGVIGEQYF
>TRBV3-1|TRBJ1-1|-|-
TGTACCGGCAGCCAAGCATTCGGGGGTATGAACACTGAAGCTTTCTTT
CTGSQAFGGMNTEAFF
>TRBV19|TRBJ2-7|-|-
TGTGCCAGTAGTAAGTCTACCGTCTACGAGCAGTACTTC
CASSKSTVYEQYF
>TRBV7-2|TRBJ2-3|-|-
TGTGCCAGCAGCCGAAGCCGGGTCTCCACAGATACGCAGTATTTT
CASSRSRVSTDTQYF
>TRBV20-1|TRBJ2-7|few|TRBD1
TGCAGTGCTAGGGGGGGGACAGGGACCTACGAGCAGTACTTC
CSARGGTGTYEQYF
>TRBV6-6|TRBJ2-1|-|TRBD1
TGTGCCAGCAGTTACTCGGACAGGGGGCTGTACAATGAGCAGTTCTTC
CASSYSDRGLYNEQFF
>TRBV3-1|TRBJ2-4|many|-
TGTGCCAGCAGCCAAGGATGGGTTAGTATGAGGGCCAAAAACATTCAGTACTTC
CASSQGWVSMRAKNIQYF
>TRBV27|TRBJ2-7|few|-
TGTGCCAGCAGGGGCGGCAGGGGCGGCCACGAGCAGTACTTC
CASRGGRGGHEQYF
>TRBV6-1|TRBJ2-5|many|-
TGTGCCAGCAAGACAACTCGGATGGTAGAAGAGACCCAGTACTTC
CASKTTRMVEETQYF
>TRBV7-9|TRBJ2-7|few|-
TGTGCCAGCAGCCAAGAAGGCGCATCATGGACGGGTCCTCGGGACGAGCAGTACTTC
CASSQEGASWTGPRDEQYF
>TRBV28|TRBJ2-7|-|-
TGTGCCAGCGAGTCAGGGGACGCTCTCCTCGAGCAGTACTTC
CASESGDALLEQYF
>TRBV12-5|TRBJ1-1|-|TRBD1
TGTGCTAGTGGTTCACAGGGGGGCACTGAAGCTTTCTTT
CASGSQGGTEAFF
>TRBV28|TRBJ2-7|many|TRBD2
TGTGCCAGCAGTTTTAATAGCGGGAGAGTCGAGCAGTACTTC
CASSFNSGRVEQYF
>TRBV11-2|TRBJ2-3|few|TRBD2
TGTGCCAGCAGCCACGGGGGGGTCCGTGATACGCAGTATTTT
CASSHGGVRDTQYF
>TRBV7-2|TRBJ2-7|many|TRBD2
TGTGCCAGCTGGGGAGCGGGAGTTAACGAGCAGTACTTC
CASWGAGVNEQYF
>TRBV30|TRBJ1-2|-|-
TGTGCCTGGATTACAGACTATGGCTACACCTTC
CAWITDYGYTF
>TRBV7-9|TRBJ2-7|few|TRBD1
TGTGCCAGCAGCTTAGCGACTCGGACAGGGGGCTATCCGACCTCCTACGAGCAGTACTTC
CASSLATRTGGYPTSYEQYF
>TRBV5-1|TRBJ1-4|-|-
TGCGTCAGCAGCGTGTCCGGGGGAAGGATTGAAAAACTGTTTTTT
CVSSVSGGRIEKLFF
>TRBV12-3/TRBV12-4|TRBJ1-2|many|-
TGTGCCAGCAGTTCGGGGGGGGTTGTCTATGGCTACACCTTC
CASSSGGVVYGYTF
>TRBV29-1|TRBJ1-1|-|-
TGCAGCGTTCTAAGGGGGGGCAGAGTGAACACTGAAGCTTTCTTT
CSVLRGGRVNTEAFF
>TRBV12-3/TRBV12-4|TRBJ1-5|many|-
TGTGCCAGCAGCCTCATGAGGCCGCACCCCCAGCATTTT
CASSLMRPHPQHF
>TRBV28|TRBJ2-1|many|-
TGTGCCAGCAGTCTATTGGCGGCCCAGGGGAATGAGCAGTTCTTC
CASSLLAAQGNEQFF
>TRBV15|TRBJ2-1|many|-
TGTGCCACCAGCTCCCCCGAGGGATTGGGGCGGGACAATGAGCAGTTCTTC
CATSSPEGLGRDNEQFF
>TRBV5-1|TRBJ2-4|-|-
TGCGCCAGCTCGGGGGCCGGGGGTGCCAAAAACATTCAGTACTTC
CASSGAGGAKNIQYF
>TRBV28|TRBJ2-7|many|-
TGTGCCAGCAGTACCCGTGGTTCAAACTACGAGCAGTACTTC
CASSTRGSNYEQYF
>TRBV16|TRBJ2-3|many|-
TGTGCCAGCAGCCAATCTGCCGCGTCGGGCGATACGCAGTATTTT
CASSQSAASGDTQYF
>TRBV11-2|TRBJ2-5|many|TRBD1
TGTGCCAGCAGCTTGGACAGGGGATTCGGGGAGACCCAGTACTTC
CASSLDRGFGETQYF
>TRBV20-1|TRBJ2-7|-|-
TGCAGTGCTAGGGCTCTCCGGGGGTACGAGCAGTACTTC
CSARALRGYEQYF
>TRBV5-1|TRBJ1-1|few|TRBD1
TGCGCCAGCAGCCGACAGGGTGGCAGCACTGAAGCTTTCTTT
CASSRQGGSTEAFF
>TRBV7-2|TRBJ1-1|-|-
TGTGCCAGCAGCCCCCGGGTCGGGGAGGCTTTCTTT
CASSPRVGEAFF
>TRBV12-3/TRBV12-4|TRBJ2-1|-|TRBD2
TGTGCCAGCAGCTGGACTAGCGGGAAGGTAGGACAATACAATGAGCAGTTCTTC
CASSWTSGKVGQYNEQFF
>TRBV5-1|TRBJ2-7|few|TRBD1
TGCGCCAGCAGACAGGGGGACTCCTACGAGCAGTACTTC
CASRQGDSYEQYF
>TRBV6-5|TRBJ1-3|-|TRBD1
TGTGCCAGCAGTTACCGGACAGGGCCCGGAAACACCATATATTTT
CASSYRTGPGNTIYF
>TRBV29-1|TRBJ2-7|-|TRBD1
TGCAGCGTCCCCGGGACAGGGGGTTACTACGAGCAGTACTTC
CSVPGTGGYYEQYF
>TRBV11-2|TRBJ2-7|many|-
TGTGCCAGCAGCTTAGATACGGGGCCGTCCTACGAGCAGTACTTC
CASSLDTGPSYEQYF
>TRBV19|TRBJ2-7|few|-
TGTGCCAGTAGTAGAATTGACGGTAGAGCCTACGAGCAGTACTTC
CASSRIDGRAYEQYF
>TRBV28|TRBJ2-3|-|TRBD2
TGTGCCAGCAGCGTCACTAGCGGGAGCACAGATACGCAGTATTTT
CASSVTSGSTDTQYF
>TRBV29-1|TRBJ2-1|-|TRBD2
TGCAGCGTTGAGGGACTAGCGGAGAACGTGGCCTACAATGAGCAGTTCTTC
CSVEGLAENVAYNEQFF
>TRBV6-1|TRBJ2-1|few|-
TGTGCCAGCAGTGAAAGTCGTGTTCTTGGGTACAATGAGCAGTTCTTC
CASSESRVLGYNEQFF
>TRBV14|TRBJ2-2|few|TRBD1
TGTGCCAGCAGCCAACAGGGGGTTGCCGGGGAGCTGTTTTTT
CASSQQGVAGELFF
>TRBV5-1|TRBJ2-2|few|-
TGCGCCAGCAGCTTGTCCCAAGGGAACACCGGGGAGCTGTTTTTT
CASSLSQGNTGELFF
>TRBV5-5|TRBJ2-5|many|-
TGTGCCAGCAGCTCCGGGACCCGAGAGACCCAGTACTTC
CASSSGTRETQYF
>TRBV7-9|TRBJ1-4|many|TRBD1
TGTGCCAGCAGCTTAGCGCGACAGGGTACTGAAAAACTGTTTTTT
CASSLARQGTEKLFF
>TRBV20-1|TRBJ2-5|many|TRBD2
TGCAGTGCTTTCCTACTAGCGGGGACCCAAGAGACCCAGTACTTC
CSAFLLAGTQETQYF
>TRBV20-1|TRBJ2-3|-|TRBD2
TGCAGTGCTGGGACTAGCGGGGGCAGCACAGATACGCAGTATTTT
CSAGTSGGSTDTQYF
>TRBV6-1|TRBJ1-1|many|-
TGTGCCACCAACTCTTGGGGGTGGACTGAAGCTTTCTTT
CATNSWGWTEAFF
>TRBV29-1|TRBJ2-5|-|-
TGCAGCGTTGGTCGCGTCTACGGGGGAAACCAAGAGACCCAGTACTTC
CSVGRVYGGNQETQYF
>TRBV27|TRBJ2-1|few|TRBD2
TGTGCCAGCAGTTTACGGGGTGGGCGGGAGAGCTACAATGAGCAGTTCTTC
CASSLRGGRESYNEQFF
>TRBV20-1|TRBJ1-5|-|-
TGCAGTGCTAGATCATTCGGACAAACGGCTAGCAATCAGCCCCAGCATTTT
CSARSFGQTASNQPQHF
>TRBV15|TRBJ2-7|few|TRBD2
TGTGCCACCAGCAGAGAGGTGGGAGGGCGTGACGAGCAGTACTTC
CATSREVGGRDEQYF
>TRBV6-2/TRBV6-3|TRBJ2-6|few|TRBD1
TGTGCCAGCAGTTACTCGAAGTGGAAAGGGGGCGTGATACCCGGGGCCAACGTCCTGACTTTC
CASSYSKWKGGVIPGANVLTF
>TRBV7-2|TRBJ1-2|many|TRBD1
TGTGCCAGCAGCGGCGGGACAGGGCGGAACTATGGCTACACCTTC
CASSGGTGRNYGYTF
>TRBV3-1|TRBJ2-7|-|TRBD2
TGTGCCAGCAGCCAAGGTGCAAGCGGGAGTGGGGAGCAGTACTTC
CASSQGASGSGEQYF
>TRBV2|TRBJ1-1|-|-
TGTGCCAGCGCCCCGGTGGTACAGAAGAACACTGAAGCTTTCTTT
CASAPVVQKNTEAFF